Below are 21 T cell receptor beta chains sequenced from a single sample in a study of T-cell reconstitution after alpha-beta-depleted transplantation in children. During its preparation, the TCRbeta library received unique molecular identifiers. TCRdb analysed the PCR reads with MiXCR anew, one entry per CDR3 protein. Of 700,000 to 850,000 distinct CDR3 sequences listed, about 16% are singletons. The material sequenced was PBMCs, mostly from graft donor cells, taken 360 days after TCRalphabeta/CD19-depleted stem cell transplant. Receptors originate from a male patient younger than 18 who had a stem cell transplant for acute lymphoblastic leukemia, so the T cells may come from the graft donor.

This clonotype was recorded a few times. The V gene is TRBV25-1, the J gene TRBJ2-2; tentative D call: TRBD2 (5 bases). Trimming left V 6 bases short and J 3 bases short, with 17 bases between. CDR3 length equals 16 residues. Germline CDR1 and CDR2: MGHDK and SYGVNS. The CDR3 DNA reads as TGTGCCAGCAGCCGGGGAAGACGAAAGGACACCGGGGAGCTGTTTTTT. Translating it yields CASSRGRRKDTGELFF.

The table lists this clonotype with a few counts. The chain combines TRBV3-1 with TRBJ2-7, with a tentative D call TRBD1 (5 bases). V was clipped by 0 bases and J by 2 bases, with 11 bases between them. Germline V gene lookup returns CDR1 LGHDT and CDR2 YNNKEL (reference sequence). This CDR3 is 15 amino acids long. CDR3 residues: CASSQEGVRTYEQYF. In DNA form, the CDR3 reads TGTGCCAGCAGCCAAGAAGGGGTACGAACCTACGAGCAGTACTTC.

This clonotype has more than one count but fewer than ten. V and J are TRBV20-1 and TRBJ2-2; 7 bases map to TRBD1. Germline CDR1 reads DFQATT; CDR2 reads SNEGSKA (reference sequence). The CDR3 spans 14 residues. Unmatched junction bases numbered 5, after V lost 6 bases and J lost 1 base. The CDR3 spells CSARGRGNTGELFF. In nucleotides, the CDR3 is TGCAGTGCAAGGGGGCGTGGGAACACCGGGGAGCTGTTTTTT.

This clonotype was detected only a few times. The chain couples TRBV10-2 to TRBJ2-7, with D possibly TRBD1 on 5 matching bases. CDR1 and CDR2 from the germline V gene are WSHSY and SAAADI. The CDR3 is made up of 12 amino acids. V gave up 2 bases and J gave up 5 bases, with 7 bases separating them. CDR3 sequence (DNA): TGCGCCAGCAGTGAGCAGGGTCACGAGCAGTACTTC. This sequence encodes CASSEQGHEQYF.

V gene TRBV7-9 combines with J gene TRBJ2-7, with D possibly being TRBD1 or TRBD2 (5 bases each). V was pared by 4 bases and J by 3 bases, with 16 bases between. The germline V gene encodes CDR1 SEHNR and CDR2 FQNEAQ (reference sequence). There are 15 residues in the CDR3. The CDR3 DNA sequence: TGTGCCAGCAGCTCGTCCGGGACCGAGGGCTACGAGCAGTACTTC. It is translated as CASSSSGTEGYEQYF.

This clonotype was counted between two and nine times. The chain couples TRBV25-1 to TRBJ2-1; tentative D call: TRBD1 (6 bases). CDR3 length: 15 residues. Per germline, CDR1 MGHDK and CDR2 SYGVNS. Trimming stripped 6 bases from V and 0 bases from J, with 12 bases between. The CDR3 loop is CASSRDTSSYNEQFF. The CDR3 region has the DNA TGTGCCAGCAGCCGGGACACCAGCTCCTACAATGAGCAGTTCTTC.

V is TRBV7-3 and J is TRBJ2-7; 8 bases match TRBD1. From germline, CDR1 is SGHTA and CDR2 FQGTGA. Losses at the gene ends were 5 bases for V and 0 bases for J; bases not matched to a gene: 9. The CDR3 spans 16 residues. CDR3 DNA: TGTGCCAGCAGCCCGACAGGGGCCCTACCCTCCTACGAGCAGTACTTC. This codes for CASSPTGALPSYEQYF.

This clonotype showed up many times. This chain joins TRBV20-1 and TRBJ2-1; 7 bases match TRBD2. With 6 bases clipped from V and 9 bases from J, the junction kept 11 bases outside the gene matches. In germline, CDR1 is DFQATT, CDR2 SNEGSKA (reference sequence). There are 13 residues in the CDR3. Here the CDR3 DNA reads TGCAGTGCCAGGGACTACCCGAGGGGTGAGCAGTTCTTC. Translating gives CSARDYPRGEQFF.

V and J are TRBV2 and TRBJ2-1, with a weak D call TRBD2 (7 bases). The germline V and J ends were trimmed by 4 bases and 14 bases, with 12 bases remaining between them. Germline CDR1 SNHLY, CDR2 FYNNEI. The CDR3 contains 11 residues. The chain's CDR3 is CASSGGAGEFF. CDR3 DNA: TGTGCCAGCAGTGGGGGGGCGGGAGAGTTCTTC.

DNA for the CDR3: TGTGCCAGCGGGAGGACAGGGGCCTACGAGCAGTACTTC. Translating it yields CASGRTGAYEQYF. This chain uses TRBV12-3 or TRBV12-4 with TRBJ2-7; TRBD1 matches at 9 bases. V was pared by 8 bases and J by 2 bases, with 4 bases of the junction left unmatched. CDR3 length equals 13 residues.

V gene TRBV9 combines with J gene TRBJ2-5; TRBD2 is a possible D gene (5 bases). The CDR3 has 18 residues. V shed 0 bases and J shed 0 bases, with 18 bases lying between them. The germline CDR1 and CDR2 sequences are SGDLS and YYNGEE. The CDR3 sequence is CASSVGAGPRVYQETQYF. The CDR3 region has the DNA TGTGCCAGCAGCGTAGGGGCGGGTCCCAGAGTTTACCAAGAGACCCAGTACTTC.

This clonotype came up a few times. The chain employs TRBV27 and TRBJ2-3; 7 bases agree with TRBD2. The length of the CDR3 is 15 residues. V lost 8 bases, J lost 3 bases, and 11 bases stayed unmatched. Germline CDR1 reads MNHEY; CDR2 reads SMNVEV (reference sequence). CDR3 residues: CASATQREGTDTQYF. CDR3 bases: TGTGCCAGCGCAACACAGCGGGAAGGGACAGATACGCAGTATTTT.

The chain is built from TRBV3-1 and TRBJ2-1, with 8 nucleotides matching TRBD2. Germline V gene data show CDR1 as LGHDT and CDR2 as YNNKEL (reference sequence). The CDR3 totals 14 residues. The V and J ends lost 4 bases and 11 bases, in that order; junction bases with no gene match: 10. The CDR3 nucleotides read TGTGCCAGCAGCCCAGCAGCTACTAGCGGTAAGCAGTTCTTC. The encoded protein is CASSPAATSGKQFF.

This clonotype has only a few counts. V and J are TRBV5-1 and TRBJ1-1; 7 bases match TRBD1. J gave up 0 bases and V 4 bases, and 6 bases lay outside the gene matches. Germline CDR1 SGHRS, CDR2 YFSETQ. This CDR3 is 15 amino acids long. CDR3 coding DNA: TGCGCCAGCAGCGAATACAGGGGAGTGAACACTGAAGCTTTCTTT. Its translation is CASSEYRGVNTEAFF.

This clonotype was seen a few times. The chain has TRBV9 and TRBJ2-5; D may be TRBD1 or TRBD2 (5 bases each). V shed 3 bases and J shed 4 bases, with 16 bases lying between them. Germline lookup yields CDR1 SGDLS and CDR2 YYNGEE. The CDR3 runs to 15 residues. CDR3 amino acids: CASSAWDGEGETQYF. Here the CDR3 DNA reads TGTGCCAGCAGCGCGTGGGACGGGGAAGGAGAGACCCAGTACTTC.

This clonotype was observed a few times. The chain has TRBV5-1 and TRBJ2-1; the D gene is possibly TRBD2 (6 bases). Trimming stripped 4 bases from V and 9 bases from J, with 20 bases between. CDR3 length equals 15 residues. Germline V lookup: CDR1 SGHRS, CDR2 YFSETQ. The CDR3 DNA follows: TGCGCCAGCAGCCTAACTAGCTTCGGGAGCAGTGAGCAGTTCTTC. Amino acids: CASSLTSFGSSEQFF.

This clonotype has a count of ten or more. The genes are TRBV12-3 or TRBV12-4 and TRBJ2-1; 11 bases line up with TRBD2. V was clipped by 6 bases and J by 2 bases; unmatched bases: 3. The CDR3 loop spans 15 amino acids. The chain's CDR3 is CASSPTSGAYNEQFF. The CDR3 bases are TGTGCCAGCAGCCCGACTAGCGGGGCCTACAATGAGCAGTTCTTC.

J is TRBJ2-7 and V is TRBV10-3; perhaps D is TRBD1 or TRBD2 (7 bases each). The V end was cut by 5 bases, the J end by 4 bases, with 15 bases between. There are 14 residues in the CDR3. Germline loops: CDR1 ENHRY, CDR2 SYGVKD. CDR3 bases: TGTGCCATCAGTCAGGGGGGGGGCCCTTACGAGCAGTACTTC. It yields the protein CAISQGGGPYEQYF.

V usage is TRBV5-1 and J usage is TRBJ1-1; D is ambiguous. CDR3 length: 14 amino acids. Germline-derived CDR1 and CDR2 are SGHRS and YFSETQ. V was trimmed by 4 bases and J by 4 bases, leaving 14 bases between them. The CDR3 loop reads CASSHIGGSTEAFF. In nucleotides, the CDR3 is TGCGCCAGCAGCCACATAGGCGGGAGCACTGAAGCTTTCTTT.

The chain uses TRBV6-1 and TRBJ2-2; tentatively, D is TRBD1 (5 bases). There are 17 residues in the CDR3. With 7 bases removed from V and 7 bases from J, the gap between germline ends came to 25 bases. Per the germline V gene, CDR1 is MNHNS and CDR2 is SASEGT. In nucleotides, the CDR3 is TGTGCCAGCAACCATCCCCAGGGTGGATACGGTAGCGGGGAGCTGTTTTTT. Residues: CASNHPQGGYGSGELFF.

The chain uses TRBV25-1 and TRBJ2-1; 14 bases are a match to TRBD2. Trimming took 4 bases from V and 3 from J; bases not matched to a gene: 11. The CDR3 is 19 amino acids. From germline, CDR1 is MGHDK and CDR2 SYGVNS. The CDR3 nucleotides read TGTGCCAGCAGTGCTCTAGTCGGGACTAGCGGGAGACTCTACAATGAGCAGTTCTTC. This gives the protein CASSALVGTSGRLYNEQFF.